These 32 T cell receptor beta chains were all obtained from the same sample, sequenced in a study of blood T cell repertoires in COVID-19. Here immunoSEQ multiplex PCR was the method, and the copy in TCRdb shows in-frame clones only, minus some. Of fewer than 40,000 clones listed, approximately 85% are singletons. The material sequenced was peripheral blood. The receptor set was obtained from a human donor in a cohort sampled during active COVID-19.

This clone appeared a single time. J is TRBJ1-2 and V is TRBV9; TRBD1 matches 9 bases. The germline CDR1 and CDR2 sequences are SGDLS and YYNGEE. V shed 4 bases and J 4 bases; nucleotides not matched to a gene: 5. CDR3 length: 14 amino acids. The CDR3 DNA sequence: TGTGCCAGCAGCTTGGGACAGGGCGGCTATGGCTACACCTTC. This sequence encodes CASSLGQGGYGYTF.

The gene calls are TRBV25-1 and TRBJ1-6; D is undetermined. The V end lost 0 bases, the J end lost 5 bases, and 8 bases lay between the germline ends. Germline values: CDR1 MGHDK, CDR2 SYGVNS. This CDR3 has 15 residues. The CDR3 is CASSEYGADNSPLHF. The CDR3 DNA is TGTGCCAGCAGTGAATATGGCGCGGATAATTCACCCCTCCACTTT.

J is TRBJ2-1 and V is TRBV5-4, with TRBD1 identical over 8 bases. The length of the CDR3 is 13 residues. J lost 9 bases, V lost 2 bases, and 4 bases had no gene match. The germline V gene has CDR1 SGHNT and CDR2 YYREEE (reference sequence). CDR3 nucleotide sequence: TGTGCCAGCAGCTTCACAGGGGGAGGTGAGCAGTTCTTC. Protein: CASSFTGGGEQFF.

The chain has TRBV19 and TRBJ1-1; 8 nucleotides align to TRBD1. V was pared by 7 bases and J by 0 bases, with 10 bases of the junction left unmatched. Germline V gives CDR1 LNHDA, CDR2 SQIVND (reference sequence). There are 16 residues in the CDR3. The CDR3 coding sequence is TGTGCCAGTACCATGGACAGGGAGTCCATGAACACTGAAGCTTTCTTT. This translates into CASTMDRESMNTEAFF.

CDR3 coding DNA: TGTGCCTGCACCTGGACAGGTCCGAACACCGGGGAGCTGTTTTTT. Translation: CACTWTGPNTGELFF. The V gene is TRBV30, the J gene TRBJ2-2; TRBD1 aligns across 7 bases. Per the germline V gene, CDR1 is GTSNPN and CDR2 is SVGIG (reference sequence). The CDR3 runs to 15 residues. With 6 bases clipped from V and 0 bases from J, the junction kept 7 bases outside the gene matches.

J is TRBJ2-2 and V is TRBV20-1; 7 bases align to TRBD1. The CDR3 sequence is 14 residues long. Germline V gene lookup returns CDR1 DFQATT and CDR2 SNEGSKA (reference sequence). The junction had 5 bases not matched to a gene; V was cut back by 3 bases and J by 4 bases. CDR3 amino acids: CSASPPGGTGELFF. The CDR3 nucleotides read TGCAGTGCTAGTCCGCCAGGGGGCACCGGGGAGCTGTTTTTT.

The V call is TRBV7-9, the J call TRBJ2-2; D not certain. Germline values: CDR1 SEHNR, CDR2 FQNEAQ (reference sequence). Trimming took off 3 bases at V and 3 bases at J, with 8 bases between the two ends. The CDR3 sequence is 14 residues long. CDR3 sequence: CASSFPIDTGELFF. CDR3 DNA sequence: TGTGCCAGCAGCTTTCCAATTGACACCGGGGAGCTGTTTTTT.

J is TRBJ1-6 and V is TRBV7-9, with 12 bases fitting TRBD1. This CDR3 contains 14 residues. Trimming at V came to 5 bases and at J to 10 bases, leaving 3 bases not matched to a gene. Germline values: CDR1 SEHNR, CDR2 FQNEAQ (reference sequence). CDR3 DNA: TGTGCCAGCAGCGGGACAGGGGGCGCATCACCCCTCCACTTT. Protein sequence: CASSGTGGASPLHF.

The CDR3, as DNA: TGTGCCAGCAGCTCCGGGAGGGCCTCCTACAATGAGCAGTTCTTC. It encodes CASSSGRASYNEQFF. V is TRBV7-2 and J is TRBJ2-1; 8 bases are a match to TRBD2. CDR1 is SGHTA and CDR2 is FQGNSA in the germline V gene. This CDR3 has 15 residues. Trimming took 4 bases from V and 0 from J; bases not matched to a gene: 2.

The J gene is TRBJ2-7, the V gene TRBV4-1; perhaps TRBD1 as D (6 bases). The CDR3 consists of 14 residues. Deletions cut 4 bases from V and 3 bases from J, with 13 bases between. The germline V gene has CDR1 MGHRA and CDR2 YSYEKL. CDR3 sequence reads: CASSLRDRNYEQYF. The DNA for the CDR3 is TGCGCCAGCAGCCTCCGAGACAGGAACTACGAGCAGTACTTC.

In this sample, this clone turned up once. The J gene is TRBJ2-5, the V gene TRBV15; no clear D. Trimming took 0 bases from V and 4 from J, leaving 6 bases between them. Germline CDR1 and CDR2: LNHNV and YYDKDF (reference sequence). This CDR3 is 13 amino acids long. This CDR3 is CATSRDLGETQYF. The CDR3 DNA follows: TGTGCCACCAGCAGAGATCTCGGAGAGACCCAGTACTTC. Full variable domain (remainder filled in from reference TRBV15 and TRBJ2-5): DAMVIQNPRYQVTQFGKPVTLSCSQTLNHNVMYWYQQKSSQAPKLLFHYYDKDFNNEADTPDNFQSRRPNTSFCFLDIRSPGLGDTAMYLCATSRDLGETQYFGPGTRLLVL.

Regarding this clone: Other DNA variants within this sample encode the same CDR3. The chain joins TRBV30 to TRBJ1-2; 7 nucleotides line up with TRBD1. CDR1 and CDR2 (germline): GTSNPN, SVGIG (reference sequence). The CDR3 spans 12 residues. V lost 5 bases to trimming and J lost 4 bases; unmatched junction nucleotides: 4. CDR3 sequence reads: CAWSGTVYGYTF. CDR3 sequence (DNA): TGTGCCTGGTCCGGGACAGTCTATGGCTACACCTTC.

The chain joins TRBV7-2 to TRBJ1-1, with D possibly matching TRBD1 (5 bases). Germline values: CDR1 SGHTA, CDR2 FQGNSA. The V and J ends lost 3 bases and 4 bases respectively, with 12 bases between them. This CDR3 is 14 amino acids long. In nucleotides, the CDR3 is TGTGCCAGCAGCTTGGGGCGGGGAAGCACTGAAGCTTTCTTT. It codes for CASSLGRGSTEAFF.

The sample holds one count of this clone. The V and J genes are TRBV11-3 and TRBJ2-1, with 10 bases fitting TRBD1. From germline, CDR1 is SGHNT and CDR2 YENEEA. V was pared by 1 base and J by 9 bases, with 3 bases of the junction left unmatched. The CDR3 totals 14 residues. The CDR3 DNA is TGTGCCAGCAGCTTAGGACAGGGGGCAAGTGAGCAGTTCTTC. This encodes CASSLGQGASEQFF.

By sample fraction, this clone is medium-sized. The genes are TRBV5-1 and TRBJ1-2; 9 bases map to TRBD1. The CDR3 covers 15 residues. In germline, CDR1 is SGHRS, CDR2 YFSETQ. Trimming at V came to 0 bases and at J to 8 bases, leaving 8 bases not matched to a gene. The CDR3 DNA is TGCGCCAGCAGCTTGGATGGACAGGGGATCGACGGCTACACCTTC. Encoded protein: CASSLDGQGIDGYTF. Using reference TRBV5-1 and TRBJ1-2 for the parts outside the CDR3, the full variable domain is KAGVTQTPRYLIKTRGQQVTLSCSPISGHRSVSWYQQTPGQGLQFLFEYFSETQRNKGNFPGRFSGRQFSNSRSEMNVSTLELGDSALYLCASSLDGQGIDGYTFGSGTRLTVV.

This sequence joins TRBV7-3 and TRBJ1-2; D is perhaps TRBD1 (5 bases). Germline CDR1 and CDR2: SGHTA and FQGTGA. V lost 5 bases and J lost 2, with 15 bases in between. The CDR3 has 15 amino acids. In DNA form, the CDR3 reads TGTGCCAGCAGCCCCTCCCCCGGGGGGAACTATGGCTACACCTTC. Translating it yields CASSPSPGGNYGYTF.

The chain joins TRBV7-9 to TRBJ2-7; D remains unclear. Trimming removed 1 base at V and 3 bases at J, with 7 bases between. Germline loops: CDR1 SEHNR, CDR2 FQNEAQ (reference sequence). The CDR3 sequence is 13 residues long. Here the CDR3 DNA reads TGTGCCAGCAGCTTAGGCAACTACTACGAGCAGTACTTC. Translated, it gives CASSLGNYYEQYF. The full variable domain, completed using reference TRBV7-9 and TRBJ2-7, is DTGVSQNPRHKITKRGQNVTFRCDPISEHNRLYWYRQTLGQGPEFLTYFQNEAQLEKSRLLSDRFSAERPKGSFSTLEIQRTEQGDSAMYLCASSLGNYYEQYFGPGTRLTVT.

Written as DNA, the CDR3 is TGTGCCAGCCGTCGGGGGGCCCCCGACGAGCAGTACTTC. Translated: CASRRGAPDEQYF. The chain recombines TRBV3-1 (or the pseudogene TRBV3-2) with TRBJ2-7; the D gene is possibly TRBD2 (7 bases). The CDR3 spans 13 residues. V lost 8 bases, J lost 5 bases, and 16 bases lay in between. CDR1 and CDR2 (germline): LGHDT, YNNKEL (reference sequence).

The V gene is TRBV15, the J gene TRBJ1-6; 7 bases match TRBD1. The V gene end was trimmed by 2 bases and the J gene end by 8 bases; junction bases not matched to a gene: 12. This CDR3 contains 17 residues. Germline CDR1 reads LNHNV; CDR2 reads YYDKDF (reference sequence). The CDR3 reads CATSRPYQGQAYSPLHF. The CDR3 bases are TGTGCCACCAGCAGACCTTATCAAGGACAGGCTTATTCACCCCTCCACTTT.

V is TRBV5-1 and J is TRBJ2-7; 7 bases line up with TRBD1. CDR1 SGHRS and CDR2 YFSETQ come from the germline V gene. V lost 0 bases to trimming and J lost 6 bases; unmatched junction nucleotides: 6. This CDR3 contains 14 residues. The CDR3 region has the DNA TGCGCCAGCAGCTTGGATGGTGCAGGGGGCGAGCAGTACTTC. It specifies CASSLDGAGGEQYF.

CDR3 protein: CASSLSAAWNYGYTF. As DNA, the CDR3 is TGTGCCAGCAGCTTATCGGCGGCTTGGAACTATGGCTACACCTTC. The chain carries TRBV5-4 and TRBJ1-2; D gene unclear. In germline, CDR1 is SGHNT, CDR2 YYREEE (reference sequence). The CDR3 sequence is 15 residues long. The germline V and J ends were trimmed by 2 bases and 2 bases, with 13 bases remaining between them.

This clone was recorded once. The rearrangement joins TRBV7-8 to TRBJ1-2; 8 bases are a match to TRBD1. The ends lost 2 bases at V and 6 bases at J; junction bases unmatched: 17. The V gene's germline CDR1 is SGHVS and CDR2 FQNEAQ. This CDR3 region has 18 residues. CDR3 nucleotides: TGTGCCAGCAGCTTAAGGTCGGGCGGGGTCGGACAGGGTAATGGCTACACCTTC. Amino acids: CASSLRSGGVGQGNGYTF.

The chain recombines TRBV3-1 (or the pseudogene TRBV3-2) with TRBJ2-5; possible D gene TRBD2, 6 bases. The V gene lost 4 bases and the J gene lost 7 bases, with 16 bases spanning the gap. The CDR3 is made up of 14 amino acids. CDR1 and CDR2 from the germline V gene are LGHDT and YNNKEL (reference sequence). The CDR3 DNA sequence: TGTGCCAGCAGCCTTCCAGGGACTTCTGGGACCCAGTACTTC. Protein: CASSLPGTSGTQYF.

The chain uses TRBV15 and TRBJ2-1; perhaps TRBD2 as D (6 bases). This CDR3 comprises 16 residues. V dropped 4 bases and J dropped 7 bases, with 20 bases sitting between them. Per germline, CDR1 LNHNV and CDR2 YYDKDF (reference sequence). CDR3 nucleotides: TGTGCCACCAGCACCCGGGACTCGAGGACCGCGAATGAGCAGTTCTTC. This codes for CATSTRDSRTANEQFF.

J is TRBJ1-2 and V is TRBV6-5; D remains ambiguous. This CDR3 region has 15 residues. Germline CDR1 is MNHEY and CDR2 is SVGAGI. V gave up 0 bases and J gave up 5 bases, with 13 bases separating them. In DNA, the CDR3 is TGTGCCAGCAGTTACTCGATGCGGGGTTCTTATGGCTACACCTTC. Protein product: CASSYSMRGSYGYTF.

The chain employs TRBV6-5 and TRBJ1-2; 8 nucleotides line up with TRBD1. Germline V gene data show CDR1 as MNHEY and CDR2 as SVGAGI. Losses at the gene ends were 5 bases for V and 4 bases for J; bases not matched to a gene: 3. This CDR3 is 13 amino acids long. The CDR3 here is CASSTDRAYGYTF. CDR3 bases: TGTGCCAGCAGTACGGACAGGGCCTATGGCTACACCTTC.

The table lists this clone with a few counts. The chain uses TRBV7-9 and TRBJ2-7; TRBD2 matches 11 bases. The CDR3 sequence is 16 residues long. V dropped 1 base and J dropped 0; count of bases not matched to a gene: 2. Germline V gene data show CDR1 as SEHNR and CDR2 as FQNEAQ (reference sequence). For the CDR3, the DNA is TGTGCCAGCAGCTTAGAACTAGCGGGGGTCTCCTACGAGCAGTACTTC. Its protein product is CASSLELAGVSYEQYF.

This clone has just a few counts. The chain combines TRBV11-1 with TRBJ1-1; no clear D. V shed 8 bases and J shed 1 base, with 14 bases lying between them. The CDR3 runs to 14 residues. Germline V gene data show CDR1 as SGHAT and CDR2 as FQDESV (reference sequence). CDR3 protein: CASLPGNSNTEAFF. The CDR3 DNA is TGTGCCAGCCTCCCAGGTAATTCGAACACTGAAGCTTTCTTT.

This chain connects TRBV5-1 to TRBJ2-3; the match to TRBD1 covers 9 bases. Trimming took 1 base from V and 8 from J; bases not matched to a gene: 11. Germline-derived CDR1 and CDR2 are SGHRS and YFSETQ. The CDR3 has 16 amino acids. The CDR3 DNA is TGCGCCAGCAGCTTGCCCCAGGGACAGGGTTTCGCTACGCAGTATTTT. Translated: CASSLPQGQGFATQYF.

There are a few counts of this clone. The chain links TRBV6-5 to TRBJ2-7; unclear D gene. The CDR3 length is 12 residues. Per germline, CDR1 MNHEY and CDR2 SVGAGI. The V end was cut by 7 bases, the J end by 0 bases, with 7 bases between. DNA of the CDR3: TGTGCCAGCACCGGTGCCTCCTACGAGCAGTACTTC. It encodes CASTGASYEQYF.

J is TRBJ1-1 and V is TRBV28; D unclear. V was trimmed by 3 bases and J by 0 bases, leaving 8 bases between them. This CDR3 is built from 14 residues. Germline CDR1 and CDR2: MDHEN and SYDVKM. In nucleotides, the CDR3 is TGTGCCAGCAGTTTTTCCAGAATGAACACTGAAGCTTTCTTT. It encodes CASSFSRMNTEAFF.

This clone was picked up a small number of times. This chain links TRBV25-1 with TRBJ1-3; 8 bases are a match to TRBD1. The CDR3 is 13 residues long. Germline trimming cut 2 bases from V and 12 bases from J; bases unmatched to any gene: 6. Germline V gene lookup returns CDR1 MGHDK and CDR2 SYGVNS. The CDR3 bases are TGTGCCAGCAGTGAACCGGACAGGGTAAACATATATTTT. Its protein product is CASSEPDRVNIYF.